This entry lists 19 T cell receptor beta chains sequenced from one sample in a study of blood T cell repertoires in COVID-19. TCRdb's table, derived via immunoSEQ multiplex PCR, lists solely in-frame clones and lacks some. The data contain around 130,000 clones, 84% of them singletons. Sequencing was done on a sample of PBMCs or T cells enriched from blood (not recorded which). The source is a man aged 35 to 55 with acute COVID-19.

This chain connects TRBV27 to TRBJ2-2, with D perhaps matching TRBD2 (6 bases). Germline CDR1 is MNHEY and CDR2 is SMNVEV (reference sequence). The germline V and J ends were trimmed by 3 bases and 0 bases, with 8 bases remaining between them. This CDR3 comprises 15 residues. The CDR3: CASSLRGANTGELFF. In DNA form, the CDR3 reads TGTGCCAGCAGTTTGCGCGGGGCGAACACCGGGGAGCTGTTTTTT.

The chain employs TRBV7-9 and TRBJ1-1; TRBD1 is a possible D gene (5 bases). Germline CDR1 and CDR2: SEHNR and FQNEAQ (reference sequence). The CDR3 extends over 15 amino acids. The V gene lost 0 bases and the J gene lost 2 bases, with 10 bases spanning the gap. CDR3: CASSLALGGNTEAFF. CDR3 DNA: TGTGCCAGCAGCTTAGCGCTCGGGGGTAACACTGAAGCTTTCTTT.

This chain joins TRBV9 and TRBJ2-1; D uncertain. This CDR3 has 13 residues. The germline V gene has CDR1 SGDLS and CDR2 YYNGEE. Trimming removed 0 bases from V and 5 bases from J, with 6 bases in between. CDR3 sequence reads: CASSVARDNEQFF. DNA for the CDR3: TGTGCCAGCAGCGTAGCTCGGGACAATGAGCAGTTCTTC.

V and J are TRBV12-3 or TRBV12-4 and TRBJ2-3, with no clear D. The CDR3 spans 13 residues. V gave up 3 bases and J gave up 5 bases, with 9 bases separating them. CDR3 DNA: TGTGCCAGCAGTTTTCTGGCCCGAGATACGCAGTATTTT. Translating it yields CASSFLARDTQYF.

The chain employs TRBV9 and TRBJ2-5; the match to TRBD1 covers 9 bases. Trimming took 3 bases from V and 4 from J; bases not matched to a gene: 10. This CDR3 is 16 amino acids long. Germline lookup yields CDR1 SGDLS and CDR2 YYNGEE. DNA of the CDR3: TGTGCCAGCAGCGGATACTCCGGGACAGGGTCAGAGACCCAGTACTTC. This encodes CASSGYSGTGSETQYF. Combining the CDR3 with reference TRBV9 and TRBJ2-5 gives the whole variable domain DSGVTQTPKHLITATGQRVTLRCSPRSGDLSVYWYQQSLDQGLQFLIQYYNGEERAKGNILERFSAQQFPDLHSELNLSSLELGDSALYFCASSGYSGTGSETQYFGPGTRLLVL.

CDR3 in amino acids: CASSQGLFKNQPQHF. CDR3 DNA sequence: TGTGCCAGCAGCCAAGGGCTGTTTAAGAATCAGCCCCAGCATTTT. This sequence joins TRBV3-1 (or the pseudogene TRBV3-2) and TRBJ1-5; D remains ambiguous. In germline, CDR1 is LGHDT, CDR2 YNNKEL (reference sequence). V was shortened by 1 base and J by 4 bases, with 11 bases between the two germline ends. The CDR3 covers 15 residues.

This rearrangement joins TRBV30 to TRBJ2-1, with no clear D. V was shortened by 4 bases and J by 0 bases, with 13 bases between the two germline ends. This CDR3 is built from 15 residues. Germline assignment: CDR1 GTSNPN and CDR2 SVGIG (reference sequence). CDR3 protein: CAWTRSRSSYNEQFF. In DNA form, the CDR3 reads TGTGCCTGGACCCGGTCGAGGAGCTCCTACAATGAGCAGTTCTTC.

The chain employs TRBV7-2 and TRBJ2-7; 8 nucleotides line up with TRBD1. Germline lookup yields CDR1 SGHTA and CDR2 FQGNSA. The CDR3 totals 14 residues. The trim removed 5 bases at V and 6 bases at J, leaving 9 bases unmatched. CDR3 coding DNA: TGTGCCAGCAGCCTTGACAGGGGAGCCCTCGAGCAGTACTTC. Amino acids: CASSLDRGALEQYF.

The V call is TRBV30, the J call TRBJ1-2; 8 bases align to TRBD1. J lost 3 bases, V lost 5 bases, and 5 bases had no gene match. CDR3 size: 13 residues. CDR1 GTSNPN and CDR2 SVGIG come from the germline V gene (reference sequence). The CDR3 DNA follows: TGTGCCTGGCACCGACAGGGGCACTATGGCTACACCTTC. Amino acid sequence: CAWHRQGHYGYTF.

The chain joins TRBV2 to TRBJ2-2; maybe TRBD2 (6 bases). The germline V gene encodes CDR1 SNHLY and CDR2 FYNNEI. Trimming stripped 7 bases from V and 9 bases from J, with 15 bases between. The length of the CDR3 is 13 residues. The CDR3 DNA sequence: TGTGCCAGCACCGGGGGAGTTGGCCGGGAGCTGTTTTTT. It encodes CASTGGVGRELFF.

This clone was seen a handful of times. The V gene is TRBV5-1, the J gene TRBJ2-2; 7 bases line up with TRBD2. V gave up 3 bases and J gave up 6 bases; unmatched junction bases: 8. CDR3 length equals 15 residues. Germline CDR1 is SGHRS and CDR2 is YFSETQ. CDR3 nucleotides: TGCGCCAGCAGCTACCCTAGGGAGGGACCCGGGGAGCTGTTTTTT. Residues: CASSYPREGPGELFF.

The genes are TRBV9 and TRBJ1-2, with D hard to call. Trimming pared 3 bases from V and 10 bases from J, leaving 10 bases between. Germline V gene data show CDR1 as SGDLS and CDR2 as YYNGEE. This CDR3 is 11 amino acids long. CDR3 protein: CASSDGGVYTF. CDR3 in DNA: TGTGCCAGCAGCGATGGAGGTGTCTACACCTTC. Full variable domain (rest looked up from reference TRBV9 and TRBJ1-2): DSGVTQTPKHLITATGQRVTLRCSPRSGDLSVYWYQQSLDQGLQFLIQYYNGEERAKGNILERFSAQQFPDLHSELNLSSLELGDSALYFCASSDGGVYTFGSGTRLTVV.

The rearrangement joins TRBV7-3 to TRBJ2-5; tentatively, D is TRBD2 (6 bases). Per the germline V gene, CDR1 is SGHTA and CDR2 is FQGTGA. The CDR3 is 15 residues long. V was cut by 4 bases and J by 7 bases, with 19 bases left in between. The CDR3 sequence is CASSSRPSDRGTQYF. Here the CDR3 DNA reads TGTGCCAGCAGCTCCCGACCTAGCGATCGGGGGACCCAGTACTTC.

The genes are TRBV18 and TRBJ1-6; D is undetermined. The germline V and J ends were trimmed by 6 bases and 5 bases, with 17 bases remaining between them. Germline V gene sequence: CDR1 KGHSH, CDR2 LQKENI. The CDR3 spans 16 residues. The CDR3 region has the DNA TGTGCCAGCTCCTCATGGGCAGCGGGTGATAATTCACCCCTCCACTTT. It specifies CASSSWAAGDNSPLHF.

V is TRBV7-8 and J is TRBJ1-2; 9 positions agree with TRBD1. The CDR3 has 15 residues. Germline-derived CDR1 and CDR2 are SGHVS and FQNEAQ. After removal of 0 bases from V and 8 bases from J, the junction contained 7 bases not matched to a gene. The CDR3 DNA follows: TGTGCCAGCAGCTTAGCGACAGGGGGGAGCTTAGGCTACACCTTC. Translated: CASSLATGGSLGYTF.

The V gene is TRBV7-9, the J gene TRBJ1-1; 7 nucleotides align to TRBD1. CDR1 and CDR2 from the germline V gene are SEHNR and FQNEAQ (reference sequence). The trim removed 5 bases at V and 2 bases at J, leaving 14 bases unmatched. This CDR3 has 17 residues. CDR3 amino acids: CASSAPGVTGVNTEAFF. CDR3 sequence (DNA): TGTGCCAGCAGCGCGCCTGGGGTAACAGGGGTAAACACTGAAGCTTTCTTT.

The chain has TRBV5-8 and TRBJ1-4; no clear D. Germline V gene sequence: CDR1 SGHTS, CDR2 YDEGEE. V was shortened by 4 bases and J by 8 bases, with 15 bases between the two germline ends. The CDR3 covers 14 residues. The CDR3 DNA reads TGTGCCAGCAGCCGCTACGGACGGGAGGAAAAACTGTTTTTT. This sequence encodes CASSRYGREEKLFF.

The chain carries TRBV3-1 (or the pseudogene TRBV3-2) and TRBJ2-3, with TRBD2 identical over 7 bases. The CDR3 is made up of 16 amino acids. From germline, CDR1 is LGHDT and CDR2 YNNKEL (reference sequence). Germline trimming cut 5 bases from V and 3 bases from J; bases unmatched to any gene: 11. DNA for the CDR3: TGTGCCAGCAGCTCAGATGGGAGGGCGGGGACAGATACGCAGTATTTT. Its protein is CASSSDGRAGTDTQYF.

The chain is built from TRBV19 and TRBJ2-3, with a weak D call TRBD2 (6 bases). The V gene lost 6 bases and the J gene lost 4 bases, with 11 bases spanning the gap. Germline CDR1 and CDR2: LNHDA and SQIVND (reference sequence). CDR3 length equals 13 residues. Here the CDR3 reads CASRVTGADTQYF. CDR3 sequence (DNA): TGTGCCAGTAGGGTGACGGGAGCAGATACGCAGTATTTT.